One and the same sample provided the 14 T cell receptor beta chains below, sequenced in a study of T cells after yellow fever vaccination. MiXCR, applied by TCRdb to the 5' RACE reads, yields one record per CDR3 protein. The sample includes approximately 250,000 distinct CDR3 sequences, roughly 6.8% of them seen just once. Source: CD4+ T cells sorted from PBMCs, taken on the day of the yellow fever booster vaccination. The source is a man younger than 40 who received the YFV17D yellow fever vaccine.

This clonotype was seen repeatedly, ten times or more. V gene TRBV5-4 combines with J gene TRBJ2-3; TRBD2 agrees at 10 bases. Germline loops: CDR1 SGHNT, CDR2 YYREEE (reference sequence). The CDR3 sequence is 16 residues long. Germline trimming cut 4 bases from V and 1 base from J; bases unmatched to any gene: 6. CDR3 in amino acids: CASSPTGTSGTDTQYF. The CDR3 DNA reads as TGTGCCAGCAGCCCGACCGGGACTAGCGGCACAGATACGCAGTATTTT. Complete variable domain (other parts from reference TRBV5-4 and TRBJ2-3): ETGVTQSPTHLIKTRGQQVTLRCSSQSGHNTVSWYQQALGQGPQFIFQYYREEENGRGNFPPRFSGLQFPNYSSELNVNALELDDSALYLCASSPTGTSGTDTQYFGPGTRLTVL.

This clonotype occurred many times. V is TRBV20-1 and J is TRBJ2-1; D call uncertain. The CDR3 runs 16 residues. The germline CDR1 and CDR2 sequences are DFQATT and SNEGSKA (reference sequence). Trimming cost V 1 base and J 5 bases, with 18 bases left between them. CDR3 sequence (DNA): TGCAGTGCTAGAGGATCTCGCGTGGGAACGAACAATGAGCAGTTCTTC. It codes for CSARGSRVGTNNEQFF.

V usage is TRBV12-3 or TRBV12-4 and J usage is TRBJ1-2; D unresolved. Trimming took off 3 bases at V and 6 bases at J, with 14 bases between the two ends. The CDR3 has 14 residues. This CDR3 reads CASSFMKGSHGYTF. CDR3 coding DNA: TGTGCCAGCAGTTTCATGAAAGGGAGTCATGGCTACACCTTC.

This clonotype was counted many times. This rearrangement joins TRBV19 to TRBJ2-3; no clear D gene. The CDR3 is 14 residues long. The V gene lost 1 base and the J gene lost 0 bases, with 5 bases spanning the gap. Germline V gene data show CDR1 as LNHDA and CDR2 as SQIVND (reference sequence). CDR3 residues: CASSIAASTDTQYF. The DNA of the CDR3 is TGTGCCAGTAGTATAGCGGCTAGCACAGATACGCAGTATTTT.

This chain connects TRBV19 to TRBJ1-6; D not resolved. V was pared by 3 bases and J by 5 bases, with 8 bases between. The germline gives CDR1 LNHDA, CDR2 SQIVND (reference sequence). The length of the CDR3 is 14 residues. The CDR3 DNA reads TGTGCCAGTAGTATGCCCGGGAATAATTCACCCCTCCACTTT. Its protein product is CASSMPGNNSPLHF.

This clonotype was recorded a few times. V gene TRBV5-4 combines with J gene TRBJ2-2; D is ambiguous. The CDR3 loop spans 14 amino acids. With 1 base removed from V and 6 bases from J, the gap between germline ends came to 10 bases. The V gene's germline CDR1 is SGHNT and CDR2 YYREEE (reference sequence). The CDR3 nucleotides read TGTGCCAGCAGCTTGTTGGGGAAGGCCGGGGAGCTGTTTTTT. Protein product: CASSLLGKAGELFF.

V gene TRBV6-1 combines with J gene TRBJ2-7, with 7 bases that match TRBD1. Germline V gene sequence: CDR1 MNHNS, CDR2 SASEGT. The length of the CDR3 is 14 residues. Trimming removed 6 bases from V and 0 bases from J; junction bases left unmatched: 5. DNA for the CDR3: TGTGCCAGCAGGGACAGGAGGAGCTCCTACGAGCAGTACTTC. The encoded protein is CASRDRRSSYEQYF.

This clonotype was recorded at least ten times. The chain carries TRBV12-5 and TRBJ2-5; 7 nucleotides line up with TRBD1. The CDR3 extends over 14 amino acids. With V trimmed by 1 base and J by 5 bases, 4 bases remained unmatched. Germline CDR1 reads LGHNT; CDR2 reads FRNRAP. CDR3 protein: CASGLAQGQETQYF. In nucleotides, the CDR3 is TGTGCTAGTGGTTTGGCACAGGGACAGGAGACCCAGTACTTC.

This clonotype appeared a few times. The J gene is TRBJ2-7, the V gene TRBV9, with 10 bases lining up with TRBD2. Trimming at V came to 0 bases and at J to 4 bases, leaving 7 bases not matched to a gene. This CDR3 comprises 16 residues. Germline V gene sequence: CDR1 SGDLS, CDR2 YYNGEE. This CDR3 is CASSVGSSGSPYEQYF. In DNA form, the CDR3 reads TGTGCCAGCAGCGTAGGGTCTAGCGGGAGCCCATACGAGCAGTACTTC.

This sequence joins TRBV5-4 and TRBJ2-3; 7 bases are shared with TRBD2. The germline V gene has CDR1 SGHNT and CDR2 YYREEE (reference sequence). Trimming at V came to 7 bases and at J to 0 bases, leaving 8 bases not matched to a gene. The CDR3 loop spans 15 amino acids. Written as DNA, the CDR3 is TGTGCCAGCGGCCCGGGAGGTCTAAGCACAGATACGCAGTATTTT. This gives the protein CASGPGGLSTDTQYF.

About this clonotype: A clone one base away is much larger, so this may be a read error. This CDR3 is missing its conserved last phenylalanine or tryptophan, likely due to a read error. The chain carries TRBV6-5 and TRBJ2-7; 10 nucleotides line up with TRBD2. Unmatched junction bases numbered 4, after V lost 4 bases and J lost 1 base. The germline CDR1 and CDR2 sequences are MNHEY and SVGAGI. This CDR3 has 15 residues. The CDR3 DNA is TGTGCCAGCAGTTCACTAGCGGGACGGTCCTACGAGCAGTACTTG. Protein sequence: CASSSLAGRSYEQYL.

This clonotype was counted only a few times. The chain employs TRBV7-9 and TRBJ2-3; D is undetermined. Germline V gives CDR1 SEHNR, CDR2 FQNEAQ (reference sequence). This CDR3 comprises 16 residues. Between the trimmed V and J ends, which lost 5 bases and 0 bases, there was a span of 15 bases. The DNA for the CDR3 is TGTGCCAGCAGCCGGTTTTTGACCGGGAGCACAGATACGCAGTATTTT. This codes for CASSRFLTGSTDTQYF.

The chain carries TRBV7-8 and TRBJ2-7; 7 bases are a match to TRBD2. The CDR3 covers 13 residues. J gave up 6 bases and V 0 bases, and 2 bases lay outside the gene matches. CDR1 and CDR2 (germline): SGHVS, FQNEAQ. CDR3 sequence (DNA): TGTGCCAGCAGCTTAGCCCAGCGGGGCGAGCAGTACTTC. It encodes CASSLAQRGEQYF.

This clonotype was observed a handful of times. The rearrangement links TRBV30 to TRBJ1-5; tentatively, D is TRBD1 (5 bases). There are 13 residues in the CDR3. The germline V gene encodes CDR1 GTSNPN and CDR2 SVGIG (reference sequence). Trimming took off 5 bases at V and 6 bases at J, with 14 bases between the two ends. CDR3 sequence reads: CAWSGGYGQPQHF. The CDR3 DNA reads as TGTGCCTGGTCCGGGGGGTACGGTCAGCCCCAGCATTTT.